This is a list of T cell receptor beta chains from one sample in a study of cytomegalovirus exposure and HLA in healthy donors. Assay: immunoSEQ multiplex PCR; the TCRdb copy retains only in-frame clones and omits some. The sample consists of 85,000 to 95,000 clones, about 7.6% of them appearing once. Sequenced: PBMCs. Receptor source: a man aged 50 to 59 in good health and CMV-seronegative. CDR3s include the opening cysteine and the closing phenylalanine or tryptophan. A D gene is named only where the DNA matches it firmly. Part of the rows lack a size; the others show once, few, many or a class for expanded clones.

j_call: TRBJ2-7
d_call: -
clone_size: -
v_call: TRBV30
cdr3_nt: TGTGCCTGGAAACAGGGCACCTACGAGCAGTACTTC
cdr3_aa: CAWKQGTYEQYF

j_call: TRBJ2-1
d_call: TRBD1
clone_size: -
v_call: TRBV10-3
cdr3_nt: TGTGCCATCAGTCCCGACAGGGGGCGTTCGGCTGAGCAGTTCTTC
cdr3_aa: CAISPDRGRSAEQFF

j_call: TRBJ2-1
d_call: -
clone_size: -
v_call: TRBV7-9
cdr3_nt: TGTGCCAGCAGCTTTGGGCAGGATGAGCAGTTCTTC
cdr3_aa: CASSFGQDEQFF

j_call: TRBJ2-3
d_call: -
clone_size: few
v_call: TRBV18
cdr3_nt: TGTGCCAGCTCACCAACAGGAGATACGCAGTATTTT
cdr3_aa: CASSPTGDTQYF

j_call: TRBJ1-1
d_call: TRBD1
clone_size: few
v_call: TRBV19
cdr3_nt: TGTGCCAGTAGCGACAGGGGTGGTACTGAAGCTTTCTTT
cdr3_aa: CASSDRGGTEAFF

j_call: TRBJ2-4
d_call: -
clone_size: -
v_call: TRBV10-1
cdr3_nt: TGCGCCAGCATGCCCACAGTACTAGCCAAAAACATTCAGTACTTC
cdr3_aa: CASMPTVLAKNIQYF

j_call: TRBJ2-7
d_call: -
clone_size: -
v_call: TRBV6-6
cdr3_nt: TGTGCCAGCGGCGGACTGGGGGAGCAGTACTTC
cdr3_aa: CASGGLGEQYF

j_call: TRBJ1-3
d_call: -
clone_size: -
v_call: TRBV6-5
cdr3_nt: TGTGCCAGCAGTAACTTACAGGGTCCGGGAAACACCATATATTTT
cdr3_aa: CASSNLQGPGNTIYF

j_call: TRBJ1-5
d_call: TRBD1
clone_size: few
v_call: TRBV11-2
cdr3_nt: TGTGCCAGCAGCCAAACAGGGGACCAGCCCCAGCATTTT
cdr3_aa: CASSQTGDQPQHF

j_call: TRBJ2-5
d_call: TRBD1
clone_size: -
v_call: TRBV11-1
cdr3_nt: TGTGCCAGCAGCTCCCGGACAGGGCGGACAGAGACCCAGTACTTC
cdr3_aa: CASSSRTGRTETQYF

j_call: TRBJ1-5
d_call: TRBD1
clone_size: -
v_call: TRBV19
cdr3_nt: TGTGCCAGTAGTATTCCGGGACAGCACAGGCCCCAGCATTTT
cdr3_aa: CASSIPGQHRPQHF

j_call: TRBJ1-4
d_call: -
clone_size: -
v_call: TRBV6-6
cdr3_nt: TGTGCCAGCAGTCGTCCCCGGGGGGAACTGTTTTTT
cdr3_aa: CASSRPRGELFF

j_call: TRBJ2-4
d_call: -
clone_size: -
v_call: TRBV29-1
cdr3_nt: TGCAGCGCTCCCAGTGGATCGGGGGACATTCAGTACTTC
cdr3_aa: CSAPSGSGDIQYF

j_call: TRBJ1-5
d_call: -
clone_size: -
v_call: TRBV15
cdr3_nt: TGTGCCACCAGCAGAGATAGAAGGAGGGCCCAGCATTTT
cdr3_aa: CATSRDRRRAQHF

j_call: TRBJ2-7
d_call: -
clone_size: -
v_call: TRBV5-1
cdr3_nt: TGCGCCAGCAGCTTGATCCCCGGAGACGAGCAGTACTTC
cdr3_aa: CASSLIPGDEQYF

j_call: TRBJ2-7
d_call: TRBD2
clone_size: -
v_call: TRBV9
cdr3_nt: TGTGCCAGCAGCCTGCGGGAGTCCCTCTCCTACGAGCAGTACTTC
cdr3_aa: CASSLRESLSYEQYF

j_call: TRBJ2-7
d_call: -
clone_size: few
v_call: TRBV28
cdr3_nt: TGTGCCAGCAGAGTGGGGACTGGATACTACGAGCAGTACTTC
cdr3_aa: CASRVGTGYYEQYF

j_call: TRBJ1-4
d_call: -
clone_size: few
v_call: TRBV30
cdr3_nt: TGTGCCTGGAGACTAGTGGGGTCTGGGGAAAAACTGTTTTTT
cdr3_aa: CAWRLVGSGEKLFF

j_call: TRBJ2-1
d_call: -
clone_size: -
v_call: TRBV5-6
cdr3_nt: TGTGCCAGCAGCTTTTCAGGGCCAAACAATGAGCAGTTCTTC
cdr3_aa: CASSFSGPNNEQFF

j_call: TRBJ2-7
d_call: -
clone_size: -
v_call: TRBV5-5
cdr3_nt: TGTGCCAGCAGCTTGGCCCCGGACTTAGTGCGGGAGCAGTACTTC
cdr3_aa: CASSLAPDLVREQYF

j_call: TRBJ2-7
d_call: TRBD2
clone_size: -
v_call: TRBV9
cdr3_nt: TGTGCCAGCAGCGCGGGACTAGCGGGGGGCGAGCAGTACTTC
cdr3_aa: CASSAGLAGGEQYF

j_call: TRBJ2-2
d_call: -
clone_size: few
v_call: TRBV6-6
cdr3_nt: TGTGCCAGCAGTTTAACTCGTGGGGAGCTGTTTTTT
cdr3_aa: CASSLTRGELFF

j_call: TRBJ2-7
d_call: TRBD2
clone_size: few
v_call: TRBV2
cdr3_nt: TGTGCCAGCACCACCGGGACTAGATTATTCTACGAGCAGTACTTC
cdr3_aa: CASTTGTRLFYEQYF

j_call: TRBJ2-4
d_call: TRBD2
clone_size: -
v_call: TRBV7-2
cdr3_nt: TGTGCCAGCAGCACTAGCGGGAAAAACATTCAGTACTTC
cdr3_aa: CASSTSGKNIQYF

j_call: TRBJ2-5
d_call: -
clone_size: few
v_call: TRBV7-8
cdr3_nt: TGTGCCAGCAGCTCCGGGGGTAGGGGAGAGACCCAGTACTTC
cdr3_aa: CASSSGGRGETQYF

j_call: TRBJ1-1
d_call: -
clone_size: few
v_call: TRBV7-6
cdr3_nt: TGTGCCAGCAGCGCTCACATGAACACTGAAGCTTTCTTT
cdr3_aa: CASSAHMNTEAFF

j_call: TRBJ2-2
d_call: TRBD1
clone_size: -
v_call: TRBV5-4
cdr3_nt: TGTGCCAGCAGCCCCCCGGGACAGGCTTTCACCGGGGAGCTGTTTTTT
cdr3_aa: CASSPPGQAFTGELFF

j_call: TRBJ2-2
d_call: -
clone_size: few
v_call: TRBV2
cdr3_nt: TGTGCCAGCAGTGATGCTAACCCGAACACCGGGGAGCTGTTTTTT
cdr3_aa: CASSDANPNTGELFF

j_call: TRBJ2-7
d_call: TRBD1
clone_size: -
v_call: TRBV6-6
cdr3_nt: TGTGCCAGCAGTTATTTTGACAGGGAATACGAGCAGTACTTC
cdr3_aa: CASSYFDREYEQYF

j_call: TRBJ2-5
d_call: TRBD2
clone_size: few
v_call: TRBV7-2
cdr3_nt: TGTGCCAGCAGCTACATAGCGGGAAGTGAGACCCAGTACTTC
cdr3_aa: CASSYIAGSETQYF

j_call: TRBJ2-1
d_call: -
clone_size: few
v_call: TRBV19
cdr3_nt: TGTGCCAGTAGTATGGAAACTAGCTCCTACAATGAGCAGTTCTTC
cdr3_aa: CASSMETSSYNEQFF

j_call: TRBJ1-3
d_call: -
clone_size: few
v_call: TRBV2
cdr3_nt: TGTGCCAGCAGTGACGCGGCTGCTGGAAACACCATATATTTT
cdr3_aa: CASSDAAAGNTIYF

j_call: TRBJ1-1
d_call: -
clone_size: -
v_call: TRBV19
cdr3_nt: TGTGCCAGTATCTTCGGCCCGGGAACGAACACTGAAGCTTTCTTT
cdr3_aa: CASIFGPGTNTEAFF

j_call: TRBJ1-5
d_call: TRBD1
clone_size: few
v_call: TRBV29-1
cdr3_nt: TGCAGCGTTGGCGGGACAGGCAATCAGCCCCAGCATTTT
cdr3_aa: CSVGGTGNQPQHF

j_call: TRBJ1-5
d_call: -
clone_size: few
v_call: TRBV30
cdr3_nt: TGTGCCTGGAGTGCAGGCCGCTATCAGCCCCAGCATTTT
cdr3_aa: CAWSAGRYQPQHF

j_call: TRBJ1-2
d_call: -
clone_size: -
v_call: TRBV7-8
cdr3_nt: TGTGCCAGCAGCTTAGGCCTTCGACCCGGGGGGCTGGATGGCTACACCTTC
cdr3_aa: CASSLGLRPGGLDGYTF

j_call: TRBJ1-4
d_call: -
clone_size: -
v_call: TRBV27
cdr3_nt: TGTGCCAGCAAAACAGGGAATGAAAAACTGTTTTTT
cdr3_aa: CASKTGNEKLFF

j_call: TRBJ1-5
d_call: TRBD1
clone_size: -
v_call: TRBV19
cdr3_nt: TGTGCCAGTACCTCCCCGACAGGGGGTATCAATCAGCCCCAGCATTTT
cdr3_aa: CASTSPTGGINQPQHF

j_call: TRBJ1-6
d_call: -
clone_size: few
v_call: TRBV6-5
cdr3_nt: TGTGCCAGCAAAAAAGGGACTGAGAATTCACCCCTCCACTTT
cdr3_aa: CASKKGTENSPLHF

j_call: TRBJ1-3
d_call: -
clone_size: -
v_call: TRBV28
cdr3_nt: TGTGCCACCTCCAGCCCAGGCACCATATATTTT
cdr3_aa: CATSSPGTIYF

j_call: TRBJ2-5
d_call: TRBD2
clone_size: -
v_call: TRBV6-1
cdr3_nt: TGTGCCAGCAGTGCCGGCGGGGGTGGAGAGACCCAGTACTTC
cdr3_aa: CASSAGGGGETQYF

j_call: TRBJ1-5
d_call: -
clone_size: -
v_call: TRBV28
cdr3_nt: TGTGCCAGTTCTTGGGGCCCTCAGCCCCAGCATTTT
cdr3_aa: CASSWGPQPQHF

j_call: TRBJ2-1
d_call: -
clone_size: -
v_call: TRBV9
cdr3_nt: TGTGCCAGCAGCCCCCGGAGGCCCCCTTCGGGCGGGGAGCAGTTCTTC
cdr3_aa: CASSPRRPPSGGEQFF

j_call: TRBJ1-4
d_call: -
clone_size: -
v_call: TRBV19
cdr3_nt: TGTGCCAGTAGTACGCGACAGTGGGAAAAACTGTTTTTT
cdr3_aa: CASSTRQWEKLFF

j_call: TRBJ2-3
d_call: TRBD1
clone_size: -
v_call: TRBV6-5
cdr3_nt: TGTGCCAGCAGTTACTCCAGTGACAGGGCCACAGATACGCAGTATTTT
cdr3_aa: CASSYSSDRATDTQYF

j_call: TRBJ1-4
d_call: TRBD1
clone_size: few
v_call: TRBV5-1
cdr3_nt: TGCGCCAGCAGCCCGACAGGGAGTCCTAATGAAAAACTGTTTTTT
cdr3_aa: CASSPTGSPNEKLFF

j_call: TRBJ2-2
d_call: -
clone_size: few
v_call: TRBV5-1
cdr3_nt: TGCGCCAGCAGCCTAGGGGTACCGAACACCGGGGAGCTGTTTTTT
cdr3_aa: CASSLGVPNTGELFF

j_call: TRBJ2-6
d_call: -
clone_size: few
v_call: TRBV6-1
cdr3_nt: TGTGCCAGCCGAGGGGACACCGGGGCCAACGTCCTGACTTTC
cdr3_aa: CASRGDTGANVLTF